This T cell receptor (beta chain) was documented in a study of lymphopenia after photon versus proton radiotherapy (dated by TCRdb to the late 2010s). A note on the overall study: Photon and proton radiation therapy were compared by the study for their immunological effects in patients with gastrointestinal tumors who developed high-grade lymphopenia. A cohort of roughly 18 patients with gastrointestinal tumors who received either photon or proton therapy and subsequently developed lymphopenia was included. The study aimed to characterize how the two radiation modalities differ in their impact on the immune system.

Results the study describes overall, beyond this receptor: After the lymphocyte count nadir, repertoires from photon-treated patients showed oligoclonal expansion, particularly of CD8+ Temra cells, and this expansion drove the decline in diversity. Relative stability during treatment was observed in proton-treated patients, whereas loss of naive T cells and TCR diversity and gain of effector/memory populations were observed in photon-treated patients. The survival association was assessed only in patients who died, and the authors presented better survival with proton therapy as a possibility rather than a demonstrated result. Across the cohort, among patients who died, a greater drop in TCR diversity after the nadir was inversely correlated with overall survival time.

From the cysteine up to the phenylalanine, the CDR3 has a length of 15 residues. Of all the DNA, just the CDR3 is kept, 45 bases in frame from base 1. The junction shows trimming of 2 bases on V and 9 bases on J, and the gene matches do not reach 10 bases of it. The CDR1 and CDR2 encoded by the germline V gene (reference sequence) are GTSNPN and SVGIG. In regard to this clone: Its binding antigen is unknown. Base qualities are not at hand, and no much larger clone is one base apart.

The library was prepared using the immunoSEQ multiplex PCR assay. Deep sequencing of rearranged TCR beta loci, alongside multiparametric flow cytometry, was used to profile T cell repertoires. Held by TCRdb, this immuneACCESS table contains in-frame sequences only and omits some clones. Under half of the omission traces to an unresolved V gene where checked; the cause of the rest is unknown. In this sample the table shows around 20,000 clones, roughly 85% of which occur a single time. The ten largest clones represent 18% of the sample. This clonotype was obtained from a man between 60 and 70 years old with pancreatic cancer. The chain couples TRBV30 to TRBJ1-6, with 7 central nucleotides matching TRBD1. This specimen consisted of peripheral blood, obtained from a patient treated with photon-based radiotherapy. The sequenced DNA: TGTGCCTGGAGTATCCGGGACAGAGTGATTTCACCCCTCCACTTT. This is translated as CAWSIRDRVISPLHF.